This T cell receptor beta chain was obtained from a study of blood T cell repertoires in COVID-19. In the study overall: Acute-phase and convalescent COVID-19 samples originated in the United States, Italy and Spain. Sources were T cells, B-cell-depleted T cells, or PBMCs; the material itself was cDNA or gDNA.

The CDR3 is 13 amino acids. Per germline, CDR1 SGHAT and CDR2 FQNNGV. V was clipped by 5 bases and J by 4 bases, with 9 bases between them. Sequenced by immunoSEQ multiplex PCR; TCRdb stores in-frame clones only, minus some. Altogether hundreds of thousands of clones are present, approximately 89% being singletons, with the ten largest covering roughly 4%. The receptor's source is a woman in her 30s with acute COVID-19. The sample consisted of PBMCs or T cells enriched from blood (not recorded which). The rearrangement uses TRBV11-2 and TRBJ1-3; D call uncertain. CDR3 nucleotide sequence: TGTGCCAGCAGCCTCAGATCCGGAAACACCATATATTTT. Translation: CASSLRSGNTIYF.